This T cell receptor (beta chain) was sequenced for a study of blood T cell repertoires in COVID-19 (TCRdb year 2020). About the full investigation: Collaborator samples came from the United States, Italy and Spain and covered acute and convalescent phases of COVID-19. The prospective study material was composed of cDNA or gDNA derived from T cells, B-cell-depleted T cells, or PBMCs. Subjects who had been exposed to COVID-19, were actively infected with it, or had recovered from it provided the deeply sampled blood TCRbeta repertoires that made up the dataset. The repertoires were released in a freely available public database intended as a resource for research on the immune response to SARS-CoV-2. Samples were obtained from the ongoing ImmuneRACE study (first 160 participants) and from some 1,200 subjects provided by 6 global collaborators. Nearly every sample came with metadata listing a de-identified subject ID, COVID-19 status, age in years and sex. Where available, HLA class I and class II types were taken from metadata supplied by the sample provider and were not determined by assay-based typing. Points the paper makes about the study in general: The amount of clinical and demographic metadata varied by source and participant and was provided uncurated.

This clone appeared a few times. Its specific antigen is unknown. Base qualities were left out, and no much larger clone turns up one base away. TCRbeta CDR3 regions were amplified from genomic DNA by means of the immunoSEQ Assay, a bias-controlled multiplex PCR. The source study handled its data this way. Within the assay, amplification of reference gene primers was used to estimate how many nucleated cells each sample contained. To quantify the absolute abundance of each unique TCRbeta CDR3 rearrangement, sequence reads were collapsed and filtered. For each sample, productive Simpson clonality was calculated as the square root of Simpson's diversity index over productive rearrangements. The table comes from immuneACCESS by way of TCRdb, which keeps in-frame sequences with V and J called. Part of the clones is missing from these tables; in studies checked, under half for an unresolved V gene and the rest for unknown reasons. The D gene and trimming were derived from the DNA, and the V and J assignments and clone size from that table. In this sample the table shows about 110,000 clones, 80% of which occur a single time. The ten largest make up roughly 4.7% of the sample.

Collaborating institutions collected whole blood in K2EDTA tubes following their own protocols. Collaborator samples were shipped for TCRbeta analysis as frozen whole blood, isolated PBMCs, or DNA extracted from either sample type. V is cut by 5 bases and J by 6 bases, and the space between the germline ends is 10 bases. The germline V gene yields WSHSY for CDR1 and SAAADI for CDR2. The CDR3 goes from the cysteine to the phenylalanine over 13 residues. Left in the record is the CDR3 DNA by itself, 39 bases read in frame from the first base. The chain was built from TRBV10-2 and TRBJ2-2; possibly the D gene is TRBD2, per 6 matching bases. Sequencing was done on a sample of peripheral blood. The origin of this receptor is a human donor in a cohort sampled during active or convalescent COVID-19. The nucleotides read TGCGCCAGCAGTTGGAGGGAGGCCGGGGAGCTGTTTTTT. This yields the protein CASSWREAGELFF.